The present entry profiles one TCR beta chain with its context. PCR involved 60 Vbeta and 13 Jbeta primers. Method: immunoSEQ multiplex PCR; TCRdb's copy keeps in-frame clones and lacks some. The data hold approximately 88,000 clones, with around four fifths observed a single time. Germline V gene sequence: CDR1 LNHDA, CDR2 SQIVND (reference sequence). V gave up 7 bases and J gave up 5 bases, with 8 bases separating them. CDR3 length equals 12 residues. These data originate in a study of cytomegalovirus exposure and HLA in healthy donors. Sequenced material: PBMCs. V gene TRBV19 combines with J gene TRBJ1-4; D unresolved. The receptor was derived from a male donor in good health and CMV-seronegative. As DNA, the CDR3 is TGTGCCAGTACGGGATTGAATGAAAAACTGTTTTTT. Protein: CASTGLNEKLFF. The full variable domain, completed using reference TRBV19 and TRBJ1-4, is DGGITQSPKYLFRKEGQNVTLSCEQNLNHDAMYWYRQDPGQGLRLIYYSQIVNDFQKGDIAEGYSVSREKKESFPLTVTSAQKNPTAFYLCASTGLNEKLFFGSGTQLSVL.